These 19 T cell receptor beta chains originate from one sample sequenced in a study of blood T cell repertoires in COVID-19. Measured with immunoSEQ multiplex PCR; TCRdb has only the in-frame clones, and not every one. The sample holds roughly 140,000 clones, 80% seen once. The sample was peripheral blood. All receptors come from a woman aged 45-65 years with acute or convalescent COVID-19.

The chain uses TRBV5-4 and TRBJ1-4, with 9 bases aligning to TRBD1. The V gene's germline CDR1 is SGHNT and CDR2 YYREEE (reference sequence). The CDR3 extends over 16 amino acids. V lost 4 bases and J lost 1; bases outside the gene matches: 5. The CDR3 is CASSRTGERTNEKLFF. In DNA, the CDR3 is TGTGCCAGCAGCCGGACAGGGGAGAGAACTAATGAAAAACTGTTTTTT.

V and J are TRBV7-2 and TRBJ1-1; a possible D gene is TRBD1 (6 bases). The germline CDR1 and CDR2 sequences are SGHTA and FQGNSA. Trimming took 4 bases from V and 5 from J, leaving 14 bases between them. The CDR3 length is 14 residues. The CDR3 DNA reads TGTGCCAGCAGCTGGGTGGGTCAGGGGACTGAAGCTTTCTTT. Its protein product is CASSWVGQGTEAFF. Full variable domain (missing parts from reference TRBV7-2 and TRBJ1-1): GAGVSQSPSNKVTEKGKDVELRCDPISGHTALYWYRQSLGQGLEFLIYFQGNSAPDKSGLPSDRFSAERTGGSVSTLTIQRTQQEDSAVYLCASSWVGQGTEAFFGQGTRLTVV.

The DNA of the CDR3 is TGTGCCAGCAGCGTAAGACAGGGGTCGGCCAATGAGCAGTTCTTC. It codes for CASSVRQGSANEQFF. The gene calls are TRBV7-2 and TRBJ2-1; 8 nucleotides line up with TRBD1. Germline-derived CDR1 and CDR2 are SGHTA and FQGNSA. V gave up 5 bases and J gave up 6 bases; unmatched junction bases: 9. The CDR3 sequence is 15 residues long.

The V gene is TRBV2, the J gene TRBJ1-1; 8 bases line up with TRBD1. V shed 9 bases and J 9 bases; nucleotides not matched to a gene: 15. CDR3 length: 14 residues. The V gene's germline CDR1 is SNHLY and CDR2 FYNNEI. For the CDR3, the DNA is TGTGCCAGTGGGGACCTCGGGACAGGCCATAAAGCTTTCTTT. Protein sequence: CASGDLGTGHKAFF.

V and J are TRBV2 and TRBJ1-2; D is perhaps TRBD1 (6 bases). CDR3 length equals 15 residues. Trimming cost V 4 bases and J 3 bases, with 15 bases left between them. Germline lookup yields CDR1 SNHLY and CDR2 FYNNEI. The CDR3 here is CASSVNTDSHYGYTF. CDR3 sequence (DNA): TGTGCCAGCAGTGTTAATACGGACAGCCACTATGGCTACACCTTC.

The chain joins TRBV18 to TRBJ1-1; a weak D match, TRBD1 (5 bases). V lost 6 bases and J lost 0, with 11 bases in between. CDR3 length: 14 residues. Per germline, CDR1 KGHSH and CDR2 LQKENI. Here the CDR3 DNA reads TGTGCCAGCTCTCCGACAGTAGTGAACACTGAAGCTTTCTTT. Amino acid sequence: CASSPTVVNTEAFF. Drawing the rest from reference TRBV18 and TRBJ1-1, the complete variable domain is NAGVMQNPRHLVRRRGQEARLRCSPMKGHSHVYWYRQLPEEGLKFMVYLQKENIIDESGMPKERFSAEFPKEGPSILRIQQVVRGDSAAYFCASSPTVVNTEAFFGQGTRLTVV.

The CDR3 coding sequence is TGTGCCAGCAGCCAAGGTGGAGCGGGAGGGACAGATACGCAGTATTTT. Its protein is CASSQGGAGGTDTQYF. The chain joins TRBV14 to TRBJ2-3; 10 bases are shared with TRBD2. V was clipped by 1 base and J by 3 bases; unmatched bases: 4. The CDR3 has 16 residues. CDR1 SGHDN and CDR2 FVKESK come from the germline V gene.

The CDR3 region has the DNA TGTGCCAGCACCCCTGGGACAGCTAGCACAGATACGCAGTATTTT. This translates into CASTPGTASTDTQYF. The chain has TRBV11-2 and TRBJ2-3, with TRBD1 identical over 7 bases. The junction had 7 bases not matched to a gene; V was cut back by 7 bases and J by 0 bases. CDR3 length: 15 amino acids. Germline CDR1 and CDR2: SGHAT and FQNNGV. The whole variable domain, remainder taken from reference TRBV11-2 and TRBJ2-3, is EAGVAQSPRYKIIEKRQSVAFWCNPISGHATLYWYQQILGQGPKLLIQFQNNGVVDDSQLPKDRFSAERLKGVDSTLKIQPAKLEDSAVYLCASTPGTASTDTQYFGPGTRLTVL.

This clone was recorded a few times. This chain joins TRBV5-6 and TRBJ1-3; tentative D call: TRBD1 (6 bases). Germline loops: CDR1 SGHDT, CDR2 YYEEEE. V lost 4 bases and J 1 base, leaving 15 bases between the germline ends. The CDR3 runs to 16 residues. CDR3 residues: CASSPTGGISGNTIYF. CDR3 nucleotides: TGTGCCAGCAGCCCGACAGGTGGAATATCTGGAAACACCATATATTTT.

The gene calls are TRBV25-1 and TRBJ1-1; TRBD1 agrees at 7 bases. The junction had 8 bases not matched to a gene; V was cut back by 5 bases and J by 5 bases. The CDR3 is 14 amino acids. Germline V gene data show CDR1 as MGHDK and CDR2 as SYGVNS. The CDR3 DNA reads TGTGCCAGCAGTAAACAGGGGAAGCGGACTGAAGCTTTCTTT. This codes for CASSKQGKRTEAFF.

The chain links TRBV11-2 to TRBJ1-3, with D unclear. The CDR3 totals 13 residues. The germline gives CDR1 SGHAT, CDR2 FQNNGV. Between the trimmed V and J ends, which lost 3 bases and 4 bases, there was a span of 7 bases. The CDR3 here is CASSFTRGNTIYF. The CDR3, as DNA: TGTGCCAGCAGCTTCACTAGGGGAAACACCATATATTTT.

This clone has only a few counts. This sample includes further DNA sequences coding for the same CDR3. This rearrangement joins TRBV18 to TRBJ1-5; 9 nucleotides line up with TRBD1. CDR1 and CDR2 from the germline V gene are KGHSH and LQKENI. The CDR3 sequence is 14 residues long. The V gene end was trimmed by 3 bases and the J gene end by 6 bases; junction bases not matched to a gene: 3. In nucleotides, the CDR3 is TGTGCCAGCTCACCGGGACAGGGCACTCAGCCCCAGCATTTT. This translates into CASSPGQGTQPQHF.

V and J are TRBV5-5 and TRBJ2-7; TRBD2 matches at 7 bases. Trimming removed 1 base from V and 4 bases from J; junction bases left unmatched: 8. The CDR3 sequence is 15 residues long. Germline values: CDR1 SGHKS, CDR2 YYEKEE (reference sequence). The CDR3 region has the DNA TGTGCCAGCAGCTTGAACAGCGGGGCCCTTTACGAGCAGTACTTC. It encodes CASSLNSGALYEQYF.

The rearrangement links TRBV5-1 to TRBJ2-1, with D uncertain. This CDR3 comprises 14 residues. Germline values: CDR1 SGHRS, CDR2 YFSETQ. The germline V and J ends were trimmed by 2 bases and 0 bases, with 6 bases remaining between them. The CDR3 coding sequence is TGCGCCAGCAGCTTTCCGAGCTCCTACAATGAGCAGTTCTTC. Protein: CASSFPSSYNEQFF.

This chain connects TRBV5-1 to TRBJ2-7; TRBD2 is a possible D gene (5 bases). CDR3 length equals 13 residues. Germline V gene sequence: CDR1 SGHRS, CDR2 YFSETQ. V dropped 4 bases and J dropped 9 bases, with 17 bases sitting between them. The CDR3 DNA sequence: TGCGCCAGCAGCCTGGAGGCTAGCCGAGGGCAGTACTTC. Protein: CASSLEASRGQYF.

The rearrangement uses TRBV18 and TRBJ2-1; D might be TRBD1 (5 bases). This CDR3 spans 15 amino acids. Trimming shortened V by 3 bases and J by 0 bases, and 9 bases separated the two germline ends. The germline V gene encodes CDR1 KGHSH and CDR2 LQKENI. The CDR3 spells CASSPGPSSYNEQFF. DNA of the CDR3: TGTGCCAGCTCACCGGGGCCGTCCTCCTACAATGAGCAGTTCTTC.

The chain carries TRBV12-3 or TRBV12-4 and TRBJ2-7; D is possibly TRBD1 (6 bases). The V and J ends lost 5 bases and 7 bases respectively, with 15 bases between them. The CDR3 loop spans 13 amino acids. CDR3 coding DNA: TGTGCCAGCAGTATCAGGGGTCTTCGAGAGCAGTACTTC. Translated, it gives CASSIRGLREQYF.

The gene calls are TRBV6-5 and TRBJ1-2; no definite D call. The CDR3 sequence is 12 residues long. With 5 bases removed from V and 3 bases from J, the gap between germline ends came to 7 bases. CDR1 is MNHEY, CDR2 SVGAGI, per germline. The CDR3 spells CASSQEDYGYTF. Here the CDR3 DNA reads TGTGCCAGCAGTCAGGAGGACTATGGCTACACCTTC.

The V call is TRBV6-5, the J call TRBJ2-3; TRBD2 might be the D (6 bases). Trimming removed 7 bases at V and 2 bases at J, with 10 bases between. This CDR3 has 13 amino acids. CDR1 MNHEY and CDR2 SVGAGI come from the germline V gene. In DNA form, the CDR3 reads TGTGCCAGCAAGGAGGGGAACACAGATACGCAGTATTTT. Translation: CASKEGNTDTQYF.